Sequencing of this T cell receptor beta chain was carried out in a study of Tregs in tolerant kidney transplant recipients (dated by TCRdb to about 2019). At the level of the whole study: The study applied TCRbeta sequencing to find donor-specific regulatory T cells before combined kidney and bone marrow transplantation and then followed those same cells after transplant.

Here is what the overall study found, with its caveats: Donor-specific Treg expansion was found to exceed global Treg expansion in tolerant patients, suggesting antigen-driven rather than nonspecific expansion. Because the study included only a small number of patients, the results must be confirmed in larger populations and under other immunosuppression protocols. Biological reproducibility was not examined directly, but technical replication error appeared to be minimal. PCR primers changed over time for some patients, so nucleotide-level comparison across those patients' samples was not possible. Expanding Tregs with activated donor B cells appeared to identify the most biologically relevant and donor-specific TCRbeta repertoire.

Interpreted using the paper, the time point label stands for: 6 months after combined kidney and bone marrow transplant. Related donors were used in the transplants with nonmyeloablative bone marrow transplantation, and mixed chimerism was transient in the human trials. Unstimulated Tregs (CD4+CD25+CD127-), CD4+ non-Tregs (CD4+CD25-), CD4 and CD8 cells were FACS-sorted from thawed PBMCs. Patients were 4 combined kidney and bone marrow transplant recipients from the ITN036ST trial, and only these trial subjects had samples available. Healthy control blood was processed to PBMCs with a Ficoll density gradient and then cryopreserved, whereas patient PBMCs were collected both before and after transplant. Notes on this clone: Its antigen remains unidentified. There are no base qualities to consult, and no much larger clone falls within one base.

Genomic DNA was extracted from sorted cells with the QIAGEN DNeasy Blood and Tissue Kit for TCRbeta CDR3 sequencing. High-throughput TCRbeta CDR3 sequencing, including PCR amplification with bias correction and internal controls, was performed commercially through immunoSEQ. Per the original workflow: Unique productive TCRbeta sequences were defined by CDR3 nucleotide sequence where primers matched, otherwise by CDR3 amino acid sequence with Vbeta and Jbeta genes. Sorting error was corrected by removing sequences shared between sorted populations at a frequency ratio of 2:1 or less, and the remaining shared sequences were assigned to the higher population. A sequence was defined as donor-reactive if the sequence was expanded at least 5-fold in CFSE-low cells compared with unstimulated cells and had a frequency of at least 0.01% in CFSE-low cells. Jensen-Shannon divergence, calculated on the top 100 TCRbeta sequences ranked by frequency, was used to quantify repertoire divergence. For samples with multiple sequencing runs, sorting error was corrected in each run separately before the runs were combined. TCRdb's version of the immuneACCESS table is confined to in-frame rearrangements and falls short of the full clone set. An unresolved V gene accounts for under half of the shortfall where checked; the remainder is of unknown origin. D and trimming come from the DNA, and the V and J calls and clone size come from that table. In all, the sample holds approximately 60,000 clones, and over 75% of those were seen once. The ten top clones hold around 4.1% of the sample.

There are 14 amino acids in the CDR3, from cysteine to phenylalanine inclusive. Just CDR3 DNA is preserved here, 42 bases in frame from base 1. CDR1 SGHTA and CDR2 FQGNSA were looked up in the germline V gene. At the junction V is shortened by 5 bases and J by 4 bases, with 13 bases in between. The TCR originated in a human patient who received a combined kidney and bone marrow transplant. Following a transplant, some T cells may be graft donor cells, not patient cells. The sequences come from CD4+ T cells from blood (PBMCs), collected 6 months after the transplant. The V gene is TRBV7-2 and the J gene is TRBJ2-3; the D segment cannot be called with confidence. The CDR3 reads as follows: CASSLAHSSDTQYF. The DNA sequence follows: TGTGCCAGCAGCCTTGCCCATAGCTCAGATACGCAGTATTTT. Extended through the reference TRBV7-2 and TRBJ2-3 proteins, this CDR3 yields the full variable domain: GAGVSQSPSNKVTEKGKDVELRCDPISGHTALYWYRQSLGQGLEFLIYFQGNSAPDKSGLPSDRFSAERTGGSVSTLTIQRTQQEDSAVYLCASSLAHSSDTQYFGPGTRLTVL.